This passage covers 21 T cell receptor beta chains from one sample sequenced in a study of T cells in Graves' hyperthyroidism and ophthalmopathy. From RNA transcripts, TCR beta CDR3 regions were amplified. Carried out on the TCR CDR3, a first-round RT-PCR used the HTBI primer set. TCRdb used MiXCR to reprocess the multiplex PCR reads, holding one entry per CDR3 protein. The sample holds under 400,000 distinct CDR3 sequences, about a sixth seen once. Sequencing was carried out using blood. These receptors were taken from a woman aged 40 to 50 with Graves' ophthalmopathy.

This rearrangement joins TRBV3-1 to TRBJ2-7; TRBD2 agrees at 7 bases. CDR3 length: 15 residues. Germline CDR1 is LGHDT and CDR2 is YNNKEL (reference sequence). The J segment lost 7 bases and the V segment lost 1 base, leaving 10 bases of the junction unmatched. This chain's CDR3 is CASSQGTSAGREQYF. The CDR3 nucleotides are TGTGCCAGCAGCCAAGGCACTAGCGCAGGAAGGGAGCAGTACTTC.

This clonotype came up many times. The V call is TRBV29-1, the J call TRBJ1-1; D is possibly TRBD1 (5 bases). The CDR3 loop spans 13 amino acids. CDR1 and CDR2 (germline): SQVTM, ANQGSEA. V was cut by 4 bases and J by 1 base, with 10 bases left in between. CDR3 sequence (DNA): TGCAGCGTTGTGGGGCTTGGGAACACTGAAGCTTTCTTT. It codes for CSVVGLGNTEAFF.

There are many counts of this clonotype. This sequence joins TRBV12-3 or TRBV12-4 and TRBJ1-2, with D perhaps matching TRBD1 (5 bases). Trimming shortened V by 6 bases and J by 2 bases, and 10 bases separated the two germline ends. This CDR3 is built from 13 residues. CDR3 region: CASSPPGNYGYTF. CDR3 DNA: TGTGCCAGCAGCCCCCCAGGGAACTATGGCTACACCTTC.

This clonotype was detected once. J is TRBJ2-5 and V is TRBV30; 7 bases align to TRBD2. The ends lost 0 bases at V and 5 bases at J; junction bases unmatched: 0. CDR3 length equals 12 residues. Germline values: CDR1 GTSNPN, CDR2 SVGIG (reference sequence). The CDR3 loop is CAWSVSGETQYF. The CDR3 DNA is TGTGCCTGGAGTGTTAGCGGGGAGACCCAGTACTTC. Complete variable domain (other parts from reference TRBV30 and TRBJ2-5): SQTIHQWPATLVQPVGSPLSLECTVEGTSNPNLYWYRQAAGRGLQLLFYSVGIGQISSEVPQNLSASRPQDRQFILSSKKLLLSDSGFYLCAWSVSGETQYFGPGTRLLVL.

The chain combines TRBV7-9 with TRBJ1-2, with D possibly matching TRBD1 (6 bases). Germline V gene data show CDR1 as SEHNR and CDR2 as FQNEAQ (reference sequence). The V end was cut by 3 bases, the J end by 8 bases, with 13 bases between. The CDR3 consists of 13 residues. CDR3 bases: TGTGCCAGCAGCTTCAACAGGGTGATGGGCTACACCTTC. Amino acid sequence: CASSFNRVMGYTF.

This clonotype was recorded at least ten times. The V gene is TRBV6-2 or TRBV6-3, the J gene TRBJ2-7; 9 bases fit TRBD2. The trim removed 10 bases at V and 0 bases at J, leaving 7 bases unmatched. CDR3 size: 14 residues. CDR1 is MNHEY and CDR2 is SVGEGT in the germline V gene. The CDR3, as DNA: TGTGCCACCCGACTAGCGGCTATCTCCTACGAGCAGTACTTC. Translated: CATRLAAISYEQYF.

In its sample, this clonotype was seen many times. This chain joins TRBV11-2 and TRBJ2-1; TRBD2 is a possible D gene (6 bases). The germline gives CDR1 SGHAT, CDR2 FQNNGV. The ends were cut back, 0 bases at V and 0 bases at J, with 9 bases in the middle. The CDR3 runs 16 residues. CDR3 loop: CASSLEYGSSYNEQFF. The CDR3 DNA sequence: TGTGCCAGCAGCTTAGAATACGGGAGCTCCTACAATGAGCAGTTCTTC.

Regarding this clonotype: The conserved closing phenylalanine or tryptophan is absent in this CDR3, likely reflecting a read error. The V and J genes are TRBV5-1 and TRBJ2-7; D remains ambiguous. The CDR3 contains 14 residues. The germline CDR1 and CDR2 sequences are SGHRS and YFSETQ. The V gene lost 6 bases and the J gene lost 4 bases, with 17 bases spanning the gap. CDR3 residues: CASTDPGGTYEQYY. The CDR3 region has the DNA TGCGCCAGCACCGACCCGGGCGGCACGTACGAGCAGTACTAC.

There are many counts of this clonotype. The gene calls are TRBV27 and TRBJ1-5, with TRBD1 as a possible D gene (6 bases). The germline V gene has CDR1 MNHEY and CDR2 SMNVEV (reference sequence). Trimming cost V 7 bases and J 3 bases, with 19 bases left between them. The CDR3 runs 16 residues. CDR3 sequence (DNA): TGTGCCAGCATGGAGGGGGGGGTCTCCTTCAATCAGCCCCAGCATTTT. Its translation: CASMEGGVSFNQPQHF.

This clonotype was counted many times. The chain links TRBV5-1 to TRBJ2-5; D is tentatively TRBD1 or TRBD2 (6 bases each). Trimming cost V 3 bases and J 5 bases, with 17 bases left between them. This CDR3 is 15 amino acids long. Germline V gene sequence: CDR1 SGHRS, CDR2 YFSETQ. The CDR3 nucleotides are TGCGCCAGCAGCTCGGCTCCCCGGGGGCAGGAGACCCAGTACTTC. Its translation: CASSSAPRGQETQYF.

This clonotype was observed many times. This chain uses TRBV2 with TRBJ2-7; D not resolved. The CDR3 has 13 amino acids. Germline loops: CDR1 SNHLY, CDR2 FYNNEI. The V end lost 2 bases, the J end lost 2 bases, and 7 bases lay between the germline ends. CDR3 bases: TGTGCCAGCAGTGAATTGTTTCCCTACGAGCAGTACTTC. Protein sequence: CASSELFPYEQYF.

J is TRBJ2-5 and V is TRBV2, with D maybe TRBD2 (5 bases). The CDR3 is 15 residues long. Germline V gives CDR1 SNHLY, CDR2 FYNNEI. V was shortened by 5 bases and J by 2 bases, with 15 bases between the two germline ends. CDR3 residues: CASSPSRDTQETQYF. The CDR3 DNA sequence: TGTGCCAGCAGTCCGAGCCGGGATACTCAAGAGACCCAGTACTTC.

This clonotype occurred many times. The V and J genes are TRBV19 and TRBJ2-7, with 7 nucleotides matching TRBD1. CDR1 LNHDA and CDR2 SQIVND come from the germline V gene (reference sequence). The CDR3 contains 15 residues. V lost 1 base, J lost 2 bases, and 5 bases stayed unmatched. The chain's CDR3 is CASSIGGQPTYEQYF. In DNA form, the CDR3 reads TGTGCCAGTAGTATAGGGGGACAGCCTACCTACGAGCAGTACTTC.

This clonotype has ten or more counts. The chain recombines TRBV6-2 or TRBV6-3 with TRBJ1-5; tentatively, D is TRBD1 (5 bases). The CDR3 has 12 amino acids. Trimming cost V 10 bases and J 3 bases, with 10 bases left between them. Germline assignment: CDR1 MNHEY and CDR2 SVGEGT. CDR3 amino acids: CATDSPNQPQHF. The DNA for the CDR3 is TGTGCCACCGACAGTCCCAATCAGCCCCAGCATTTT.

This clonotype came up many times. The chain recombines TRBV4-1 with TRBJ2-7; 12 positions agree with TRBD1. Germline trimming cut 3 bases from V and 5 bases from J; bases unmatched to any gene: 11. The CDR3 covers 17 residues. Germline V gene data show CDR1 as MGHRA and CDR2 as YSYEKL. CDR3 residues: CASSQKPRGQGANEQYF. CDR3 nucleotide sequence: TGCGCCAGCAGCCAGAAGCCCCGGGGACAGGGGGCCAACGAGCAGTACTTC.

There are many counts of this clonotype. V gene TRBV6-1 combines with J gene TRBJ2-2, with 7 bases matching TRBD2. J lost 9 bases, V lost 0 bases, and 4 bases had no gene match. Germline V gives CDR1 MNHNS, CDR2 SASEGT. This CDR3 is built from 14 residues. The CDR3 DNA reads as TGTGCCAGCAGTGAAGCGTGGCGGGAGTGGGAGCTGTTTTTT. It is translated as CASSEAWREWELFF.

This clonotype was observed many times. This sequence joins TRBV28 and TRBJ2-6, with 11 bases lining up with TRBD1. CDR1 is MDHEN, CDR2 SYDVKM, per germline. V was pared by 5 bases and J by 0 bases, with 3 bases of the junction left unmatched. The CDR3 has 17 amino acids. The CDR3 sequence is CASSPGTGGSGANVLTF. The CDR3 DNA reads as TGTGCCAGCAGTCCCGGGACAGGGGGCTCTGGGGCCAACGTCCTGACTTTC.

This rearrangement joins TRBV11-1 to TRBJ2-2; 11 nucleotides align to TRBD1. V lost 5 bases, J lost 7 bases, and 15 bases stayed unmatched. The CDR3 has 18 residues. The V gene's germline CDR1 is SGHAT and CDR2 FQDESV (reference sequence). The CDR3 protein is CASSPLLTGTGGNGELFF. CDR3 nucleotides: TGTGCCAGCAGCCCCCTCCTCACCGGGACAGGGGGAAACGGGGAGCTGTTTTTT.

Many counts were recorded for this clonotype. The chain uses TRBV20-1 and TRBJ1-1, with D possibly matching TRBD1 (5 bases). V was pared by 4 bases and J by 4 bases, with 16 bases between. The CDR3 totals 14 residues. CDR1 and CDR2 from the germline V gene are DFQATT and SNEGSKA (reference sequence). The chain's CDR3 is CSANHGGIGTEAFF. In DNA, the CDR3 is TGCAGTGCTAACCACGGGGGTATTGGCACTGAAGCTTTCTTT.

Many counts were recorded for this clonotype. The chain carries TRBV20-1 and TRBJ1-5; D is unclear. CDR3 length: 12 amino acids. V lost 3 bases and J 7 bases, leaving 10 bases between the germline ends. Germline V gives CDR1 DFQATT, CDR2 SNEGSKA (reference sequence). CDR3 coding DNA: TGCAGTGCTAGGCCCGGGTGGCAGCCCCAGCATTTT. Protein sequence: CSARPGWQPQHF.

This clonotype has at least ten counts. The chain employs TRBV29-1 and TRBJ1-1, with D hard to call. This CDR3 has 12 residues. Germline V gives CDR1 SQVTM, CDR2 ANQGSEA. CDR3 in amino acids: CTSVGVGAEAFF. DNA of the CDR3: TGCACGTCGGTAGGCGTTGGCGCTGAAGCTTTCTTT.